Shown below are 27 T cell receptor beta chains from a single sample sequenced in a study of shared clonotypes between healthy human individuals. TCRdb's copy holds only in-frame clones and misses some; the assay was immunoSEQ multiplex PCR. The repertoire holds around 2.5 million clones, with more than 85% as singletons. Sequenced: naive CD4+ T cells from PBMCs. Stated subset: CD45RA+ positively selected. These receptors originate from a man younger than 35 in good health. Some clones in this sample may be carry-over from other donors' samples.

The rearrangement links TRBV6-5 to TRBJ1-4, with 8 bases that match TRBD1. After removal of 5 bases from V and 3 bases from J, the junction contained 5 bases not matched to a gene. Germline assignment: CDR1 MNHEY and CDR2 SVGAGI. This CDR3 comprises 15 residues. CDR3 DNA sequence: TGTGCCAGCAGTCAAGGACAGGGACCTAATGAAAAACTGTTTTTT. This translates into CASSQGQGPNEKLFF.

V is TRBV29-1 and J is TRBJ2-3; the D is unclear. V lost 0 bases to trimming and J lost 6 bases, with 13 bases between them. The CDR3 contains 14 residues. Germline assignment: CDR1 SQVTM and CDR2 ANQGSEA. CDR3 nucleotides: TGCAGCGTTGAAGAGGGGATTGCTCCGGATACGCAGTATTTT. It encodes CSVEEGIAPDTQYF.

In regard to this clone: Other DNA sequences in this specimen translate into the identical CDR3. The rearrangement joins TRBV7-8 to TRBJ2-2, with TRBD2 as a possible D gene (5 bases). Per germline, CDR1 SGHVS and CDR2 FQNEAQ. Deletions cut 5 bases from V and 8 bases from J, with 12 bases between. This CDR3 has 13 residues. The chain's CDR3 is CASSLGGRGELFF. The CDR3 DNA reads as TGTGCCAGCAGCCTAGGAGGTAGAGGGGAGCTGTTTTTT.

This chain links TRBV29-1 with TRBJ2-1, with D possibly being TRBD2 (6 bases). Germline V lookup: CDR1 SQVTM, CDR2 ANQGSEA. Between the trimmed V and J ends, which lost 4 bases and 3 bases, there was a span of 19 bases. This CDR3 comprises 16 residues. Written as DNA, the CDR3 is TGCAGCGTTGTTCCCCAGGCTGGGGGGAGCTACAATGAGCAGTTCTTC. It is translated as CSVVPQAGGSYNEQFF.

The V gene is TRBV7-9, the J gene TRBJ2-7, with 11 bases matching TRBD1. The CDR3 length is 15 residues. Germline loops: CDR1 SEHNR, CDR2 FQNEAQ (reference sequence). V trimming: 4 bases; J trimming: 0 bases; junction bases outside the gene matches: 2. The CDR3 region is CASSWGTGGSYEQYF. The DNA of the CDR3 is TGTGCCAGCAGCTGGGGGACAGGGGGCTCCTACGAGCAGTACTTC.

This clone was detected only once. This chain links TRBV27 with TRBJ2-2; D gene ambiguous. Between the trimmed V and J ends, which lost 0 bases and 7 bases, there was a span of 15 bases. This CDR3 region has 16 residues. Looked up from germline, CDR1 is MNHEY and CDR2 is SMNVEV (reference sequence). The CDR3 is CASSLSPWGVNGELFF. As DNA, the CDR3 is TGTGCCAGCAGTTTATCTCCCTGGGGTGTAAACGGGGAGCTGTTTTTT.

J is TRBJ1-5 and V is TRBV2; a weak D match, TRBD1 (6 bases). CDR1 and CDR2 (germline): SNHLY, FYNNEI. The ends were cut back, 6 bases at V and 4 bases at J, with 10 bases in the middle. CDR3 length: 13 amino acids. The CDR3 sequence is CASRETGNQPQHF. The CDR3 coding sequence is TGTGCCAGCAGGGAGACAGGTAATCAGCCCCAGCATTTT.

This chain connects TRBV28 to TRBJ2-7; unclear D gene. V was clipped by 3 bases and J by 3 bases, with 12 bases between them. The CDR3 is made up of 14 amino acids. The germline V gene has CDR1 MDHEN and CDR2 SYDVKM. CDR3 DNA sequence: TGTGCCAGCAGTTTGAGCCCCAGGCTCTACGAGCAGTACTTC. Amino acid sequence: CASSLSPRLYEQYF.

The chain recombines TRBV27 with TRBJ1-1, with D unclear. This CDR3 has 16 amino acids. The V and J ends lost 0 bases and 0 bases respectively, with 11 bases between them. CDR1 MNHEY and CDR2 SMNVEV come from the germline V gene (reference sequence). The CDR3 DNA reads TGTGCCAGCAGTTTATCGGGTCGGTGGGTGAACACTGAAGCTTTCTTT. As protein: CASSLSGRWVNTEAFF.

V usage is TRBV6-5 and J usage is TRBJ2-7; the D call may be TRBD1 or TRBD2 (5 bases each). The germline gives CDR1 MNHEY, CDR2 SVGAGI. Trimming shortened V by 10 bases and J by 0 bases, and 16 bases separated the two germline ends. The CDR3 has 14 residues. The CDR3 is CATRGQPSSYEQYF. The CDR3 DNA is TGTGCCACCCGGGGCCAACCTAGCTCCTACGAGCAGTACTTC.

The chain is built from TRBV7-8 and TRBJ1-5, with D unresolved. V lost 6 bases, J lost 0 bases, and 12 bases lay in between. CDR3 length equals 15 residues. Germline V gene lookup returns CDR1 SGHVS and CDR2 FQNEAQ. CDR3 bases: TGTGCCAGCAGTCCGGGCAGGTATAGCAATCAGCCCCAGCATTTT. The encoded protein is CASSPGRYSNQPQHF. The whole variable domain, remainder taken from reference TRBV7-8 and TRBJ1-5, is GAGVSQSPRYKVAKRGQDVALRCDPISGHVSLFWYQQALGQGPEFLTYFQNEAQLDKSGLPSDRFFAERPEGSVSTLKIQRTQQEDSAVYLCASSPGRYSNQPQHFGDGTRLSIL.

The V gene is TRBV7-6, the J gene TRBJ2-1; no clear D. The CDR3 loop spans 14 amino acids. Trimming took off 1 base at V and 8 bases at J, with 12 bases between the two ends. Germline CDR1 reads SGHVS; CDR2 reads FNYEAQ. CDR3 DNA: TGTGCCAGCAGCTTAGGCCCAGCTTCCCATGAGCAGTTCTTC. This gives the protein CASSLGPASHEQFF.

On this clone: This same CDR3 is encoded by further DNA sequences in the sample. This chain joins TRBV5-4 and TRBJ1-1; 7 bases map to TRBD1. There are 14 residues in the CDR3. CDR1 is SGHNT and CDR2 is YYREEE in the germline V gene (reference sequence). The trim removed 3 bases at V and 2 bases at J, leaving 4 bases unmatched. The CDR3 reads CASSSTGVNTEAFF. CDR3 nucleotides: TGTGCCAGCAGCTCCACAGGGGTTAACACTGAAGCTTTCTTT.

This chain uses TRBV2 with TRBJ1-3, with D possibly matching TRBD1 (5 bases). V lost 4 bases, J lost 0 bases, and 19 bases lay in between. CDR1 is SNHLY, CDR2 FYNNEI, per germline. The CDR3 loop spans 18 amino acids. CDR3 DNA sequence: TGTGCCAGCAGTGTAGTAGCCAGGGATCCTATCTCTGGAAACACCATATATTTT. Protein sequence: CASSVVARDPISGNTIYF.

The chain has TRBV6-1 and TRBJ1-1; 8 nucleotides line up with TRBD1. J was trimmed by 6 bases and V by 4 bases; bases with no gene match: 7. CDR1 and CDR2 from the germline V gene are MNHNS and SASEGT. The CDR3 is 14 amino acids. The DNA of the CDR3 is TGTGCCAGCAGTGTGGTGGACAGGGTTTCTGAAGCTTTCTTT. This codes for CASSVVDRVSEAFF.

The rearrangement uses TRBV18 and TRBJ2-7; 7 nucleotides match TRBD1. In germline, CDR1 is KGHSH, CDR2 LQKENI. This CDR3 contains 15 residues. J gave up 2 bases and V 4 bases, and 8 bases lay outside the gene matches. The CDR3 DNA follows: TGTGCCAGCTCACGTGGGACAGCCTCTACCTACGAGCAGTACTTC. This encodes CASSRGTASTYEQYF.

J is TRBJ2-5 and V is TRBV2; weak D call: TRBD2 (5 bases). The J call may not be correct, given that the DNA end is closer to TRBJ2-7. The germline V gene encodes CDR1 SNHLY and CDR2 FYNNEI. There are 12 residues in the CDR3. CDR3 bases: TGTGCCAGCAGTGAAACTAGCTACGAGCAGTACTTC. Protein product: CASSETSYEQYF.

V usage is TRBV27 and J usage is TRBJ2-1, with 11 bases lining up with TRBD2. Germline V lookup: CDR1 MNHEY, CDR2 SMNVEV (reference sequence). The junction had 11 bases not matched to a gene; V was cut back by 4 bases and J by 9 bases. This CDR3 spans 16 amino acids. CDR3 sequence reads: CASSSRTSGFQIEQFF. The CDR3 DNA sequence: TGTGCCAGCAGTTCCCGGACTAGCGGGTTCCAAATTGAGCAGTTCTTC.

V is TRBV27 and J is TRBJ1-5; D is unresolved. Per germline, CDR1 MNHEY and CDR2 SMNVEV (reference sequence). CDR3 size: 14 residues. V lost 2 bases to trimming and J lost 7 bases, with 12 bases between them. The CDR3: CASSLNGRYQPQHF. CDR3 DNA: TGTGCCAGCAGTTTAAACGGGAGGTACCAGCCCCAGCATTTT.

The rearrangement links TRBV2 to TRBJ1-1, with a tentative D call TRBD1 (5 bases). Germline V gives CDR1 SNHLY, CDR2 FYNNEI. CDR3 length equals 14 residues. Trimming cost V 6 bases and J 2 bases, with 13 bases left between them. For the CDR3, the DNA is TGTGCCAGCAGAACCCAGACAGTTAACACTGAAGCTTTCTTT. It translates to CASRTQTVNTEAFF.

V usage is TRBV7-8 and J usage is TRBJ1-5; D uncertain. Germline values: CDR1 SGHVS, CDR2 FQNEAQ. V was pared by 5 bases and J by 5 bases, with 16 bases between. This CDR3 contains 15 residues. The CDR3 coding sequence is TGTGCCAGCAGCCCTAGGACGGAAATTTATCAGCCCCAGCATTTT. It specifies CASSPRTEIYQPQHF.

The chain is built from TRBV2 and TRBJ1-6; the D gene is possibly TRBD1 (5 bases). From germline, CDR1 is SNHLY and CDR2 FYNNEI. The CDR3 has 15 residues. With 5 bases removed from V and 6 bases from J, the gap between germline ends came to 14 bases. The CDR3 DNA sequence: TGTGCCAGCAGTCGCGACAGCGCATTTAATTCACCCCTCCACTTT. It translates to CASSRDSAFNSPLHF.

This chain links TRBV6-4 with TRBJ2-5; D is perhaps TRBD2 (6 bases). The CDR3 has 13 residues. The ends were cut back, 9 bases at V and 5 bases at J, with 16 bases in the middle. Germline CDR1 and CDR2: MRHNA and SNTAGT. The CDR3 DNA follows: TGTGCCAGGCAGACTAGACAGCGGGAGACCCAGTACTTC. Translating gives CARQTRQRETQYF.

This chain uses TRBV11-2 with TRBJ2-2; D possibly corresponds to TRBD2 (6 bases). The V gene lost 5 bases and the J gene lost 7 bases, with 11 bases spanning the gap. The CDR3 runs to 13 residues. Germline V gene data show CDR1 as SGHAT and CDR2 as FQNNGV. CDR3 loop: CASSPWRDGELFF. The CDR3 DNA sequence: TGTGCCAGCAGCCCTTGGAGGGACGGGGAGCTGTTTTTT.

The CDR3 region is CASSLDAAGGGTDTQYF. CDR3 bases: TGTGCCAGCAGCTTAGATGCAGCTGGTGGGGGCACAGATACGCAGTATTTT. The chain couples TRBV7-2 to TRBJ2-3; D not resolved. Germline V lookup: CDR1 SGHTA, CDR2 FQGNSA. The ends were cut back, 1 base at V and 1 base at J, with 15 bases in the middle. CDR3 length: 17 residues. Variable domain in full (rest from reference TRBV7-2 and TRBJ2-3): GAGVSQSPSNKVTEKGKDVELRCDPISGHTALYWYRQSLGQGLEFLIYFQGNSAPDKSGLPSDRFSAERTGGSVSTLTIQRTQQEDSAVYLCASSLDAAGGGTDTQYFGPGTRLTVL.

This clone was observed once. The V gene is TRBV9, the J gene TRBJ1-2, with 9 bases fitting TRBD1. The CDR3 runs 15 residues. From germline, CDR1 is SGDLS and CDR2 YYNGEE. V was clipped by 7 bases and J by 1 base; unmatched bases: 8. The CDR3 is CASGTGTGLNYGYTF. DNA of the CDR3: TGTGCCAGCGGCACCGGGACAGGGCTTAACTATGGCTACACCTTC.

Worth noting for this clone: Other nucleotide sequences in the sample specify the same CDR3. V is TRBV5-1 and J is TRBJ1-5; TRBD1 matches at 8 bases. This CDR3 region has 14 residues. Germline assignment: CDR1 SGHRS and CDR2 YFSETQ. V lost 4 bases and J lost 6; bases outside the gene matches: 6. The CDR3 spells CASSPGQGGQPQHF. In nucleotides, the CDR3 is TGCGCCAGCAGCCCAGGACAGGGAGGTCAGCCCCAGCATTTT.